The 28 T cell receptor beta chains given below trace back to one sample, sequenced in a study of regulatory T cells in long-lasting Graves disease. Time point indicated: newly diagnosed GD, antithyroid drugs for less than 3 months. Extracted RNA from PBMCs served as the source of the TCR library. Arm-PCR with iRepertoire HTBI primers amplified the CDR3 regions for these TCR beta libraries. Each CDR3 protein is one row after TCRdb ran MiXCR on the multiplex PCR reads. Of roughly 510,000 distinct CDR3 sequences listed, about 16% were seen once; the top ten hold around 12%. This sample also belongs to another study, concerning T cells in Graves' hyperthyroidism and ophthalmopathy.

The specimen comprised peripheral blood mononuclear cells (PBMCs), sampled at new diagnosis, from a patient treated with antithyroid drugs. Receptors originate from a young man with Graves disease.

This clonotype turned up a few times. This chain links TRBV6-1 with TRBJ1-5; D perhaps matches TRBD1 (6 bases). This CDR3 spans 16 amino acids. Trimming pared 1 base from V and 3 bases from J, leaving 13 bases between. Germline CDR1 reads MNHNS; CDR2 reads SASEGT. The CDR3 loop reads CASSEGPGATNQPQHF. The DNA for the CDR3 is TGTGCCAGCAGTGAAGGACCGGGGGCCACCAATCAGCCCCAGCATTTT.

As for this clonotype: This sequence is one base from a far larger clone and is likely a read error. CDR3 loop: CASSCSLAGGNEQFF. CDR3 nucleotide sequence: TGTGCCAGCAGTTGCTCACTAGCGGGAGGGAATGAGCAGTTCTTC. The J gene is TRBJ2-1, the V gene TRBV6-9; TRBD2 matches 13 bases. V gave up 4 bases and J gave up 7 bases; unmatched junction bases: 4. This CDR3 contains 15 residues. Germline CDR1 is MNHGY and CDR2 is SVAAGI.

The chain carries TRBV14 and TRBJ2-2, with D hard to call. Germline-derived CDR1 and CDR2 are SGHDN and FVKESK. The germline V and J ends were trimmed by 0 bases and 5 bases, with 4 bases remaining between them. This CDR3 region has 13 residues. The CDR3 coding sequence is TGTGCCAGCAGCCAAGACAGGACCGGGGAGCTGTTTTTT. As protein: CASSQDRTGELFF. Based on the CDR3 plus reference TRBV14 and TRBJ2-2, the full variable domain is EAGVTQFPSHSVIEKGQTVTLRCDPISGHDNLYWYRRVMGKEIKFLLHFVKESKQDESGMPNNRFLAERTGGTYSTLKVQPAELEDSGVYFCASSQDRTGELFFGEGSRLTVL.

This chain joins TRBV7-9 and TRBJ1-2; D is ambiguous. This CDR3 has 18 amino acids. Germline V gives CDR1 SEHNR, CDR2 FQNEAQ (reference sequence). Trimming took 5 bases from V and 0 from J, leaving 22 bases between them. In DNA, the CDR3 is TGTGCCAGCAGCCCCCCAGGCAGATTTGTACTTGCTAACTATGGCTACACCTTC. This encodes CASSPPGRFVLANYGYTF.

The chain has TRBV2 and TRBJ2-1; 10 bases line up with TRBD2. Germline trimming cut 3 bases from V and 8 bases from J; bases unmatched to any gene: 7. Germline assignment: CDR1 SNHLY and CDR2 FYNNEI. The CDR3 loop spans 15 amino acids. CDR3 region: CASSDVAGGGDEQFF. Written as DNA, the CDR3 is TGTGCCAGCAGTGACGTAGCGGGAGGCGGGGATGAGCAGTTCTTC.

A single count supports this clonotype. V usage is TRBV7-3 and J usage is TRBJ2-3, with 8 bases fitting TRBD2. The CDR3 runs to 15 residues. V shed 5 bases and J 1 base; nucleotides not matched to a gene: 5. The V gene's germline CDR1 is SGHTA and CDR2 FQGTGA. In nucleotides, the CDR3 is TGTGCCAGCAGCACACTAGCGGACCGCACAGATACGCAGTATTTT. Encoded protein: CASSTLADRTDTQYF.

This clonotype was detected many times. The J gene is TRBJ2-7, the V gene TRBV28; 9 bases are a match to TRBD1. Germline values: CDR1 MDHEN, CDR2 SYDVKM. This CDR3 has 16 amino acids. V dropped 2 bases and J dropped 6; count of bases not matched to a gene: 11. The CDR3 sequence is CASSLKGGTGIREQYF. The CDR3 nucleotides read TGTGCCAGCAGTTTAAAAGGAGGGACAGGGATACGCGAGCAGTACTTC.

A few counts support this clonotype. The V and J genes are TRBV3-1 and TRBJ1-6, with 8 nucleotides matching TRBD1. The ends lost 1 base at V and 13 bases at J; junction bases unmatched: 6. The germline V gene has CDR1 LGHDT and CDR2 YNNKEL (reference sequence). The CDR3 runs 14 residues. The CDR3 DNA follows: TGTGCCAGCAGCCAAGGGGACAGGAGTGGGCCCCTCCACTTT. Its protein product is CASSQGDRSGPLHF. The whole variable domain, filled in from reference TRBV3-1 and TRBJ1-6, reads DTAVSQTPKYLVTQMGNDKSIKCEQNLGHDTMYWYKQDSKKFLKIMFSYNNKELIINETVPNRFSPKSPDKAHLNLHINSLELGDSAVYFCASSQGDRSGPLHFGNGTRLTVT.

A few counts support this clonotype. The chain carries TRBV7-3 and TRBJ2-5, with 8 positions matching TRBD2. Germline assignment: CDR1 SGHTA and CDR2 FQGTGA. The CDR3 extends over 15 amino acids. J gave up 2 bases and V 5 bases, and 7 bases lay outside the gene matches. CDR3 sequence: CASSPGGGIQETQYF. In DNA form, the CDR3 reads TGTGCCAGCAGCCCGGGGGGGGGAATTCAAGAGACCCAGTACTTC.

Ten or more counts support this clonotype. The chain combines TRBV28 with TRBJ2-1, with 8 bases that match TRBD2. Germline V gene sequence: CDR1 MDHEN, CDR2 SYDVKM. CDR3 length: 16 residues. The ends lost 2 bases at V and 3 bases at J; junction bases unmatched: 6. CDR3 bases: TGTGCCAGCAGTTTAATTACCAGCGGGGGCTACAATGAGCAGTTCTTC. Its protein is CASSLITSGGYNEQFF. Full variable domain (rest looked up from reference TRBV28 and TRBJ2-1): DVKVTQSSRYLVKRTGEKVFLECVQDMDHENMFWYRQDPGLGLRLIYFSYDVKMKEKGDIPEGYSVSREKKERFSLILESASTNQTSMYLCASSLITSGGYNEQFFGPGTRLTVL.

This clonotype was observed many times. The chain carries TRBV19 and TRBJ2-5, with TRBD2 as a possible D gene (5 bases). Trimming pared 5 bases from V and 2 bases from J, leaving 18 bases between. The CDR3 spans 16 residues. Germline V gives CDR1 LNHDA, CDR2 SQIVND (reference sequence). This CDR3 reads CASSLPPTGWQETQYF. The CDR3 bases are TGTGCCAGTAGTCTTCCCCCCACGGGATGGCAAGAGACCCAGTACTTC.

Ten or more counts support this clonotype. The V gene is TRBV2, the J gene TRBJ2-1; D is undetermined. The germline V and J ends were trimmed by 6 bases and 9 bases, with 9 bases remaining between them. Germline values: CDR1 SNHLY, CDR2 FYNNEI. The CDR3 is 11 amino acids. In DNA form, the CDR3 reads TGTGCCAGCAGCATCAGTGGTGAGCAGTTCTTC. Amino acid sequence: CASSISGEQFF. The whole variable domain, filled in from reference TRBV2 and TRBJ2-1, reads EPEVTQTPSHQVTQMGQEVILRCVPISNHLYFYWYRQILGQKVEFLVSFYNNEISEKSEIFDDQFSVERPDGSNFTLKIRSTKLEDSAMYFCASSISGEQFFGPGTRLTVL.

This clonotype was detected many times. The chain carries TRBV11-2 and TRBJ2-7; 11 bases are shared with TRBD2. Trimming removed 3 bases from V and 2 bases from J; junction bases left unmatched: 0. Germline V CDR1 and CDR2: SGHAT, FQNNGV. The CDR3 runs 14 residues. CDR3 sequence: CASSLTSGTYEQYF. The CDR3 DNA follows: TGTGCCAGCAGCTTGACTAGCGGGACCTACGAGCAGTACTTC.

A word on this clonotype: The conserved phenylalanine or tryptophan is not found at the CDR3 terminus, so this likely reflects a read error. The chain couples TRBV10-1 to TRBJ1-2, with D perhaps TRBD1 (6 bases). The length of the CDR3 is 13 residues. Trimming pared 8 bases from V and 3 bases from J, leaving 13 bases between. Germline V gives CDR1 WNHNN, CDR2 SYGVQD (reference sequence). CDR3 residues: CASLLEGDYGYTL. CDR3 nucleotides: TGCGCCAGCCTCCTCGAGGGGGACTATGGCTACACCCTC.

At least ten counts were recorded for this clonotype. This chain links TRBV28 with TRBJ2-7; 11 bases align to TRBD1. The V gene's germline CDR1 is MDHEN and CDR2 SYDVKM. CDR3 length equals 11 residues. CDR3 sequence reads: CVRDRGDEQYF. CDR3 nucleotides: TGTGTAAGGGACAGGGGGGACGAGCAGTACTTC.

This clonotype was seen a few times. A read error may be the cause here, since a much bigger clone is one base away. Likely a read error: the CDR3 ends without its conserved phenylalanine or tryptophan. CDR3: CASSFRGRGGYTL. The CDR3 nucleotides are TGTGCCAGCAGTTTTAGGGGGCGCGGTGGCTACACCCTC. The chain carries TRBV12-3 or TRBV12-4 and TRBJ1-2; 7 nucleotides match TRBD1. The V gene end was trimmed by 3 bases and the J gene end by 7 bases; junction bases not matched to a gene: 5. This CDR3 is 13 amino acids long.

V is TRBV20-1 and J is TRBJ2-1; D is ambiguous. The CDR3 has 11 residues. Germline V gene lookup returns CDR1 DFQATT and CDR2 SNEGSKA (reference sequence). V lost 2 bases, J lost 10 bases, and 9 bases lay in between. CDR3 protein: CSARSPPEQFF. The DNA of the CDR3 is TGCAGTGCTAGATCCCCCCCCGAGCAGTTCTTC.

This clonotype was counted ten times or more. The chain couples TRBV20-1 to TRBJ1-1, with 9 bases matching TRBD1. Germline V gene lookup returns CDR1 DFQATT and CDR2 SNEGSKA (reference sequence). Losses at the gene ends were 5 bases for V and 3 bases for J; bases not matched to a gene: 7. The CDR3 extends over 14 amino acids. The CDR3: CSAVQGAKDTEAFF. Written as DNA, the CDR3 is TGCAGTGCTGTACAGGGGGCGAAGGACACTGAAGCTTTCTTT.

The chain is built from TRBV9 and TRBJ1-2; D not resolved. CDR1 and CDR2 from the germline V gene are SGDLS and YYNGEE. The CDR3 is made up of 13 amino acids. V dropped 1 base and J dropped 6 bases, with 10 bases sitting between them. CDR3 residues: CASSVQEEDGYTF. In DNA, the CDR3 is TGTGCCAGCAGCGTACAGGAAGAGGATGGCTACACCTTC.

The chain uses TRBV5-4 and TRBJ2-2, with D possibly matching TRBD1 (5 bases). This CDR3 region has 17 residues. Trimming pared 0 bases from V and 3 bases from J, leaving 15 bases between. Germline CDR1 and CDR2: SGHNT and YYREEE (reference sequence). CDR3 nucleotides: TGTGCCAGCAGCTTGGTGCCCAGGGCCGTTGACACCGGGGAGCTGTTTTTT. This translates into CASSLVPRAVDTGELFF.

This clonotype came up many times. The chain uses TRBV20-1 and TRBJ1-4; weak D call: TRBD1 (5 bases). CDR3 size: 13 residues. With 6 bases removed from V and 8 bases from J, the gap between germline ends came to 16 bases. Germline V CDR1 and CDR2: DFQATT, SNEGSKA (reference sequence). The CDR3 reads CSAPGTVREKLFF. Written as DNA, the CDR3 is TGCAGTGCCCCAGGGACGGTTCGCGAAAAACTGTTTTTT.

This clonotype was seen ten or more times. This chain uses TRBV6-5 with TRBJ2-2; 9 bases agree with TRBD2. This CDR3 has 17 residues. V lost 2 bases and J lost 1; bases outside the gene matches: 5. CDR1 and CDR2 from the germline V gene are MNHEY and SVGAGI. The CDR3 protein is CASSYLSGRKNTGELFF. Written as DNA, the CDR3 is TGTGCCAGCAGTTACCTTAGCGGGAGAAAGAACACCGGGGAGCTGTTTTTT.

Comments on this clonotype: The junction departs from the called germline gene at one end, perhaps through a read error. This chain connects TRBV20-1 to TRBJ2-3; D remains ambiguous. The DNA end is a closer match to TRBJ2-1, so the J assignment may be wrong. Germline V gives CDR1 DFQATT, CDR2 SNEGSKA (reference sequence). The CDR3 extends over 15 amino acids. CDR3: CSAAPLSGRYNGQFF. CDR3 DNA: TGCAGTGCCGCACCCCTAAGTGGCCGATATAATGGGCAGTTCTTC.

This clonotype was observed a few times. The V gene is TRBV11-2, the J gene TRBJ1-3, with D tentatively TRBD1 (6 bases). There are 15 residues in the CDR3. Germline V gene sequence: CDR1 SGHAT, CDR2 FQNNGV. The V and J ends lost 3 bases and 7 bases respectively, with 16 bases between them. In DNA form, the CDR3 reads TGTGCCAGCAGCTTTCAATCGGGGGGGCTCAACACCATATATTTT. Translation: CASSFQSGGLNTIYF.

CDR3 sequence: CASSPPGRNYGYTF. The CDR3 region has the DNA TGTGCCAGCAGCCCCCCGGGACGGAACTATGGCTACACCTTC. The chain has TRBV7-9 and TRBJ1-2, with D perhaps matching TRBD1 (5 bases). The CDR3 covers 14 residues. The germline V gene has CDR1 SEHNR and CDR2 FQNEAQ (reference sequence). Deletions cut 5 bases from V and 2 bases from J, with 12 bases between. The whole variable domain, filled in from reference TRBV7-9 and TRBJ1-2, reads DTGVSQNPRHKITKRGQNVTFRCDPISEHNRLYWYRQTLGQGPEFLTYFQNEAQLEKSRLLSDRFSAERPKGSFSTLEIQRTEQGDSAMYLCASSPPGRNYGYTFGSGTRLTVV.

This chain links TRBV30 with TRBJ2-7; a weak D match, TRBD1 (6 bases). The germline gives CDR1 GTSNPN, CDR2 SVGIG (reference sequence). The CDR3 contains 14 residues. Trimming pared 0 bases from V and 3 bases from J, leaving 12 bases between. CDR3 in amino acids: CAWSVGRGVYEQYF. CDR3 bases: TGTGCCTGGAGTGTGGGCAGGGGAGTCTACGAGCAGTACTTC.

As for this clonotype: Possible read error: a much larger clone is one base away. The V and J genes are TRBV11-2 and TRBJ2-5, with D uncertain. Trimming removed 5 bases at V and 5 bases at J, with 9 bases between. The CDR3 is 12 amino acids. CDR1 is SGHAT, CDR2 FQNNGV, per germline. The CDR3 sequence is CASSLLWETQYF. The CDR3 DNA follows: TGTGCCAGCAGCCTCCTCTGGGAGACCCAGTACTTC.

This clonotype was seen ten or more times. Here the CDR3 DNA reads TGTGCCAGCAGTTCCGGGCAGTTGTGGACAGATACGCAGTATTTT. This gives the protein CASSSGQLWTDTQYF. V and J are TRBV12-3 or TRBV12-4 and TRBJ2-3; D is uncertain. This CDR3 comprises 15 residues. V lost 4 bases to trimming and J lost 3 bases, with 14 bases between them.